The entry below gives a single T cell receptor (beta chain) sequence along with its context. The CDR3 totals 13 residues. Germline CDR1 is SNHLY and CDR2 is FYNNEI. After removal of 4 bases from V and 4 bases from J, the junction contained 0 bases not matched to a gene. In the source study's methods: Reference gene primer amplification yielded estimated nucleated cell counts. Sequencing was performed with immunoSEQ multiplex PCR; in TCRdb, only in-frame clones are kept and a portion is missing. The V and J calls and clone size are taken from that table; D and trimming were inferred from the DNA. The sample lists approximately 150,000 clones, more than 75% occurring once. This entry belongs to a study of blood T cell repertoires in COVID-19. Background on the study: T cells, B-cell-depleted T cells, or PBMCs provided the cDNA or gDNA that served as material.

The V call is TRBV2, the J call TRBJ2-2; 7 positions agree with TRBD1. The material sequenced was peripheral blood. The sequence was collected from a man over 45 who had recovered from COVID-19. In DNA, the CDR3 is TGTGCCAGCAGTGGACAGGGCACCGGGGAGCTGTTTTTT. As protein: CASSGQGTGELFF.